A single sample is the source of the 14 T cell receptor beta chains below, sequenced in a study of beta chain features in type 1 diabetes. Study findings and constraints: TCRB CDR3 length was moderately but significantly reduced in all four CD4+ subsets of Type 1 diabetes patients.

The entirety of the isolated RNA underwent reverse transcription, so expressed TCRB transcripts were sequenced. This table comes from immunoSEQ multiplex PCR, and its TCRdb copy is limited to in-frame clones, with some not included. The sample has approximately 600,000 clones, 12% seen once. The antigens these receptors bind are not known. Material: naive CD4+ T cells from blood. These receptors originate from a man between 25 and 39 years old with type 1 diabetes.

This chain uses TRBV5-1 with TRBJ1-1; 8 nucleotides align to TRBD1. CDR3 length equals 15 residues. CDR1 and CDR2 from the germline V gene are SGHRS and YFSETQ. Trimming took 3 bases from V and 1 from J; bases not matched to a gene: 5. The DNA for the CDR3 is TGCGCCAGCAGCTCGACAGGGGCTGGGAACACTGAAGCTTTCTTT. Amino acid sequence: CASSSTGAGNTEAFF. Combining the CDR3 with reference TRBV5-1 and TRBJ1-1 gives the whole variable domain KAGVTQTPRYLIKTRGQQVTLSCSPISGHRSVSWYQQTPGQGLQFLFEYFSETQRNKGNFPGRFSGRQFSNSRSEMNVSTLELGDSALYLCASSSTGAGNTEAFFGQGTRLTVV.

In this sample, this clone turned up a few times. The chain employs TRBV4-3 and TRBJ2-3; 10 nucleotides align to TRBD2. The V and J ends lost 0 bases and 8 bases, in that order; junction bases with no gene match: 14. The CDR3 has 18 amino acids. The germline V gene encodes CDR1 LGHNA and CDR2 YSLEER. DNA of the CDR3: TGCGCCAGCAGCCAAGAAAGAAGCGGGGGGGCCGCTCGAGGTACGCAGTATTTT. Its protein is CASSQERSGGAARGTQYF.

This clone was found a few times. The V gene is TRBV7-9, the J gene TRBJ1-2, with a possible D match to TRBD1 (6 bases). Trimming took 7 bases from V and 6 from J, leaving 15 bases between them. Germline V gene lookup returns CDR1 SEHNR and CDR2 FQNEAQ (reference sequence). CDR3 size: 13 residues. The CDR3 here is CASTRFGGDGYTF. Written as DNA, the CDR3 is TGTGCCAGCACCCGTTTTGGGGGCGATGGCTACACCTTC.

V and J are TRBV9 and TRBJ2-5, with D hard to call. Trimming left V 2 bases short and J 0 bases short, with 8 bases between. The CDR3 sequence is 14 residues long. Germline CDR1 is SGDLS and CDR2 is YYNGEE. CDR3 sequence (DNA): TGTGCCAGCAGCGTTCAGGCGTACCAAGAGACCCAGTACTTC. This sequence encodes CASSVQAYQETQYF.

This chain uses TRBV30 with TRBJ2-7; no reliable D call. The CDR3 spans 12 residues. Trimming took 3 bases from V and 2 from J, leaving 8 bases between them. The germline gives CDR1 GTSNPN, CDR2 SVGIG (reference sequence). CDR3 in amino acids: CAWSPTTYEQYF. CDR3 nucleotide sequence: TGTGCCTGGAGCCCCACAACCTACGAGCAGTACTTC.

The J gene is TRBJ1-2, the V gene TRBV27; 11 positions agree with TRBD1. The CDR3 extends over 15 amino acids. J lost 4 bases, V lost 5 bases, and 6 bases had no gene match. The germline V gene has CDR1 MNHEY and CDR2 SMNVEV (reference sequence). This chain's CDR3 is CASSGGTGGSYGYTF. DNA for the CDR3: TGTGCCAGCAGTGGAGGGACAGGGGGTAGCTATGGCTACACCTTC.

CDR3 loop: CASSSGTYNSPLHF. In DNA, the CDR3 is TGTGCCAGCAGCTCCGGGACCTATAATTCACCCCTCCACTTT. The chain has TRBV7-6 and TRBJ1-6; D unclear. CDR1 and CDR2 from the germline V gene are SGHVS and FNYEAQ. The CDR3 is made up of 14 amino acids. V lost 4 bases, J lost 2 bases, and 6 bases lay in between.

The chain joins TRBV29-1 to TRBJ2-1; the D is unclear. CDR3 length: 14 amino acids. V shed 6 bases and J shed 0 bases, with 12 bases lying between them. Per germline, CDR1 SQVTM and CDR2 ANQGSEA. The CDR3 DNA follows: TGCAGCGTCTCCCGCCCGAGCTCCTACAATGAGCAGTTCTTC. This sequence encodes CSVSRPSSYNEQFF.

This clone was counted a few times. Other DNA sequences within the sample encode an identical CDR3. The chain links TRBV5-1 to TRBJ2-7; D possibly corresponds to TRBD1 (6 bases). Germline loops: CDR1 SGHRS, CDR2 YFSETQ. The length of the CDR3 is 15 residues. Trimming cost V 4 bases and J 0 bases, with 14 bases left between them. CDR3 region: CASSPLAGVSYEQYF. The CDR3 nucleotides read TGCGCCAGCAGCCCCCTCGCAGGGGTCTCCTACGAGCAGTACTTC.

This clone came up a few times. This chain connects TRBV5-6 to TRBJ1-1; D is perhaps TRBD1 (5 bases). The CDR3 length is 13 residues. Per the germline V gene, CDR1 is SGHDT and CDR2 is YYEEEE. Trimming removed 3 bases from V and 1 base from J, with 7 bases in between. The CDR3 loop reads CASSYDRNTEAFF. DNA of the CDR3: TGTGCCAGCAGCTACGACAGGAACACTGAAGCTTTCTTT. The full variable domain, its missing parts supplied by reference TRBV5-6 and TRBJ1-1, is DAGVTQSPTHLIKTRGQQVTLRCSPKSGHDTVSWYQQALGQGPQFIFQYYEEEERQRGNFPDRFSGHQFPNYSSELNVNALLLGDSALYLCASSYDRNTEAFFGQGTRLTVV.

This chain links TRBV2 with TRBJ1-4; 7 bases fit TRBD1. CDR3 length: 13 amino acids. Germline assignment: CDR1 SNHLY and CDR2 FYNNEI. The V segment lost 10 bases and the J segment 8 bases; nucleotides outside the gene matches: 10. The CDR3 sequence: CATNRGPEEKLFF. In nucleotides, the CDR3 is TGTGCCACCAACAGGGGACCTGAGGAAAAACTGTTTTTT.

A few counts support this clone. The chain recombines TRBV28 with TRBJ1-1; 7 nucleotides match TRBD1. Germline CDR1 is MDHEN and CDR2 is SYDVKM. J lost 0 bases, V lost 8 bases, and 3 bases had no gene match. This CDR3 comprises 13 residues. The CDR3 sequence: CASGDRLNTEAFF. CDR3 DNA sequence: TGTGCCAGCGGGGACAGACTGAACACTGAAGCTTTCTTT.

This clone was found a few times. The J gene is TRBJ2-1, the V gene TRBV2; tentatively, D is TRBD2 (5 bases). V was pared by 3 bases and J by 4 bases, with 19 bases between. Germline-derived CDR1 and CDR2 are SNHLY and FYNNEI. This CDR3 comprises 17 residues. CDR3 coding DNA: TGTGCCAGCAGTGAGGGTCCCCCGGGGATTCTTTACAATGAGCAGTTCTTC. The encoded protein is CASSEGPPGILYNEQFF.

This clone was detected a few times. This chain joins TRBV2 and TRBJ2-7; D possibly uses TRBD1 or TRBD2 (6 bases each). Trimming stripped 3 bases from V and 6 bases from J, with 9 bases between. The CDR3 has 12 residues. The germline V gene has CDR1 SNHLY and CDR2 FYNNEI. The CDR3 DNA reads TGTGCCAGCAGTGATCGGGGGCCCGAGCAGTACTTC. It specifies CASSDRGPEQYF.